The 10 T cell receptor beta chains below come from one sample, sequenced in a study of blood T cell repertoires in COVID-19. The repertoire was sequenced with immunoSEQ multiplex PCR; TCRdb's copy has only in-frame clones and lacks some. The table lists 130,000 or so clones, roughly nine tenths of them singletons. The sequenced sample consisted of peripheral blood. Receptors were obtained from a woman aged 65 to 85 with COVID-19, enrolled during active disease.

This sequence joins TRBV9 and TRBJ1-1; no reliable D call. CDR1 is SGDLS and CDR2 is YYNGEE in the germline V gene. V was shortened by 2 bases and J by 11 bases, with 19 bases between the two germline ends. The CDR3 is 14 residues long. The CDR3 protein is CASSVVTDQKRAFF. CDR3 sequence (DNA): TGTGCCAGCAGCGTCGTTACAGACCAGAAGCGGGCTTTCTTT.

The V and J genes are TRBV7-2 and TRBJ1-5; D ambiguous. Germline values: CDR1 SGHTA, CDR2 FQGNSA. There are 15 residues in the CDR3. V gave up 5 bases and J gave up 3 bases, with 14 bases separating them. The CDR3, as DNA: TGTGCCAGCAGCCGTCAACTCGGGGACAATCAGCCCCAGCATTTT. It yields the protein CASSRQLGDNQPQHF.

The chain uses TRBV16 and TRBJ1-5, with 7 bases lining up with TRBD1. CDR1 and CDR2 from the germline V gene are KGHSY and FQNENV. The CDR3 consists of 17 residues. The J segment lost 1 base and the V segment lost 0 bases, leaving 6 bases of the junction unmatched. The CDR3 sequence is CASSQSRGPGSNQPQHF. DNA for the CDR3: TGTGCCAGCAGCCAATCGAGGGGGCCGGGGAGCAATCAGCCCCAGCATTTT.

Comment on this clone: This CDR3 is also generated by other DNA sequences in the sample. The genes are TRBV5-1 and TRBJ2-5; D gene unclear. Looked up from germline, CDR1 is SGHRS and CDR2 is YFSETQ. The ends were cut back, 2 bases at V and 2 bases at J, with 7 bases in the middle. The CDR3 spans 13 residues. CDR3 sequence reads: CASSFGGQETQYF. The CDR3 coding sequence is TGCGCCAGCAGCTTCGGCGGTCAAGAGACCCAGTACTTC.

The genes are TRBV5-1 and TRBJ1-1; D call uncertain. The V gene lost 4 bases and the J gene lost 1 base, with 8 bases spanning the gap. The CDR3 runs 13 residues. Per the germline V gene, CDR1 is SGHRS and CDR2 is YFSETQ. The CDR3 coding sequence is TGCGCCAGCAGCCCGTCACAGAACACTGAAGCTTTCTTT. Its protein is CASSPSQNTEAFF.

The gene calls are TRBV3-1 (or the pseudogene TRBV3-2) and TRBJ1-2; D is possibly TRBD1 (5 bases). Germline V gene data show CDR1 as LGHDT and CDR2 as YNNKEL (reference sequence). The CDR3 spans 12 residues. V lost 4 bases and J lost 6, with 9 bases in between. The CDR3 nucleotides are TGTGCCAGCAGCCTGGGGCCGAATGGCTACACCTTC. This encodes CASSLGPNGYTF.

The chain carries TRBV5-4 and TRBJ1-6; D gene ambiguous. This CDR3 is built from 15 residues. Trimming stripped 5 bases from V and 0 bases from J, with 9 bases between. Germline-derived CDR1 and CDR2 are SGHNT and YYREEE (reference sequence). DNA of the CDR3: TGTGCCAGCAGAGTGGGCAGCTCCTATAATTCACCCCTCCACTTT. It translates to CASRVGSSYNSPLHF. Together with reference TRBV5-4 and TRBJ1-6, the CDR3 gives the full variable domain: ETGVTQSPTHLIKTRGQQVTLRCSSQSGHNTVSWYQQALGQGPQFIFQYYREEENGRGNFPPRFSGLQFPNYSSELNVNALELDDSALYLCASRVGSSYNSPLHFGNGTRLTVT.

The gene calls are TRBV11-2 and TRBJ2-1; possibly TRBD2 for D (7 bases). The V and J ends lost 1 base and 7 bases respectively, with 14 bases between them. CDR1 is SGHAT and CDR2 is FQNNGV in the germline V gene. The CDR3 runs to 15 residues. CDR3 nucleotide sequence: TGTGCCAGCAGCTTAGCCCGGGGGGCTCAGAATGAGCAGTTCTTC. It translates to CASSLARGAQNEQFF. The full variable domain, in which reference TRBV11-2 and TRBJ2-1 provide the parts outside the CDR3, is EAGVAQSPRYKIIEKRQSVAFWCNPISGHATLYWYQQILGQGPKLLIQFQNNGVVDDSQLPKDRFSAERLKGVDSTLKIQPAKLEDSAVYLCASSLARGAQNEQFFGPGTRLTVL.

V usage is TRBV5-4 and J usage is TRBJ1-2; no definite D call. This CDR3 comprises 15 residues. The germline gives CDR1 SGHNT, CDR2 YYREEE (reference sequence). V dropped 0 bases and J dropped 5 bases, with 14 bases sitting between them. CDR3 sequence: CASSLDRVPRYGYTF. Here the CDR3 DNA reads TGTGCCAGCAGCTTGGACCGGGTCCCACGGTATGGCTACACCTTC.

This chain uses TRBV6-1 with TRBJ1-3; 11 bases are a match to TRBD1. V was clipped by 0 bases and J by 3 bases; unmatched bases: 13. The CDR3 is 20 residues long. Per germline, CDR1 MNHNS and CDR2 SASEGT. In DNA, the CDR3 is TGTGCCAGCAGTGAAGCGGACAGGGGGCGCGGGGTGCGGGTTGGAAACACCATATATTTT. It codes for CASSEADRGRGVRVGNTIYF.